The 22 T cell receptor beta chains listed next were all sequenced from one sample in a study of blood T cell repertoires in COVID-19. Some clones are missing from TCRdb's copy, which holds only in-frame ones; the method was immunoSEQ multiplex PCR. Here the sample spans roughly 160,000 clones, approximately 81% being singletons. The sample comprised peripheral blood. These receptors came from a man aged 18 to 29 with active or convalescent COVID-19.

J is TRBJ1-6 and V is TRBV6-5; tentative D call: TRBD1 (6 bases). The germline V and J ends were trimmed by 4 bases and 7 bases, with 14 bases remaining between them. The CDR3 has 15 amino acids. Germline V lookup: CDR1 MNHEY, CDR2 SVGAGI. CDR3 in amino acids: CASSSGQIRNSPLHF. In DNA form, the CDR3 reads TGTGCCAGCAGTTCCGGACAGATAAGGAATTCACCCCTCCACTTT.

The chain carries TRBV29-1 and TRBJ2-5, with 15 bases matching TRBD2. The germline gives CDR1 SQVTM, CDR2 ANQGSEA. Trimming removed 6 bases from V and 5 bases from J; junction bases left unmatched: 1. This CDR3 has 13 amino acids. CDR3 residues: CSVGTSGGETQYF. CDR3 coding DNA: TGCAGCGTCGGGACTAGCGGGGGGGAGACCCAGTACTTC.

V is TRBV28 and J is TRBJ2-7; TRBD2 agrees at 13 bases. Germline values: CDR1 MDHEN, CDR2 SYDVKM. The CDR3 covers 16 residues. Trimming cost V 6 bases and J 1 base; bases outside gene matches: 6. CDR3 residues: CASSGRGLAGSYEQYF. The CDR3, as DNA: TGTGCCAGCAGCGGTCGGGGACTAGCGGGATCCTACGAGCAGTACTTC.

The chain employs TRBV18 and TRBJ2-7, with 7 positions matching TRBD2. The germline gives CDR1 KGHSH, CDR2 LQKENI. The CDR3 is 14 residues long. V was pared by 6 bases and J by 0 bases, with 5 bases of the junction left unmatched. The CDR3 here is CASSWGGGSYEQYF. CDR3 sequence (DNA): TGTGCCAGCTCTTGGGGGGGAGGCTCCTACGAGCAGTACTTC.

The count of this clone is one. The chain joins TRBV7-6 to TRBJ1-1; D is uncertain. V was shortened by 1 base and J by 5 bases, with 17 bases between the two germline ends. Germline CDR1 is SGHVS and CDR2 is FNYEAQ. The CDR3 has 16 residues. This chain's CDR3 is CASSLDAGFLATEAFF. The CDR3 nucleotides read TGTGCCAGCAGCTTAGACGCGGGATTTTTGGCGACTGAAGCTTTCTTT.

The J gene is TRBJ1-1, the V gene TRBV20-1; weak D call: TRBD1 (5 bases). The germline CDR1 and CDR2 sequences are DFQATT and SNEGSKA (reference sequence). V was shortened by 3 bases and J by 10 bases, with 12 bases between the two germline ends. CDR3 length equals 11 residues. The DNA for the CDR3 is TGCAGTGCTAGGATAGGGGTAGGAGCTTTCTTT. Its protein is CSARIGVGAFF.

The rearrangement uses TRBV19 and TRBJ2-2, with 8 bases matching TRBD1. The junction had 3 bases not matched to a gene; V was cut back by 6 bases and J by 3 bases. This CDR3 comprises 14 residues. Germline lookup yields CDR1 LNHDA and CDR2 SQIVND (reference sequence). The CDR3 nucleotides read TGTGCCAGTAGCGGACAGGGACACACCGGGGAGCTGTTTTTT. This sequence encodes CASSGQGHTGELFF.

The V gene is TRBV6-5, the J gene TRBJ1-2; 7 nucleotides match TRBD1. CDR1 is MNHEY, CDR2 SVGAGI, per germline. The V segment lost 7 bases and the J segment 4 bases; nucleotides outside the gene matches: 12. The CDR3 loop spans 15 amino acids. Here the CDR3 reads CASTKGADRTYGYTF. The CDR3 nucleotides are TGTGCCAGCACTAAAGGGGCGGACAGGACCTATGGCTACACCTTC.

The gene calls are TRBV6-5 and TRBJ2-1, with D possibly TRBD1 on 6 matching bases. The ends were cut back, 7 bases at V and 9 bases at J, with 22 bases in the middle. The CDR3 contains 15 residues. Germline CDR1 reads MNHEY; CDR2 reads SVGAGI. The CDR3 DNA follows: TGTGCCAGCAAGAACTTAAGGCAGGGGAAGGGTGAGCAGTTCTTC. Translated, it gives CASKNLRQGKGEQFF.

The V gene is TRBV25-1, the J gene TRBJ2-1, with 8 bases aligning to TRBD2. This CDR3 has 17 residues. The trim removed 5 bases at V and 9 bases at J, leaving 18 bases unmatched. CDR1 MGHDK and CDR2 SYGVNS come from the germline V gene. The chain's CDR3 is CASSRNTPGLVAGEQFF. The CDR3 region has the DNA TGTGCCAGCAGTCGGAACACCCCGGGACTAGTTGCGGGTGAGCAGTTCTTC.

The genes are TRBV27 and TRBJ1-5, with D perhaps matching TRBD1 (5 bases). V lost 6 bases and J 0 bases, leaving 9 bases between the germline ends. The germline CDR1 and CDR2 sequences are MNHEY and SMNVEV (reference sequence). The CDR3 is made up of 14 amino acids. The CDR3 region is CASSRGDSNQPQHF. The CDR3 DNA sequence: TGTGCCAGCAGCCGGGGGGATAGCAATCAGCCCCAGCATTTT.

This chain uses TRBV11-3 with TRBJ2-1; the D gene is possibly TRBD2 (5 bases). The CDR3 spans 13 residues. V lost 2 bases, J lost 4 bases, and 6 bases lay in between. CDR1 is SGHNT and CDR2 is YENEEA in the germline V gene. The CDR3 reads CASSLTGYNEQFF. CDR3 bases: TGTGCCAGCAGCTTAACGGGATACAATGAGCAGTTCTTC.

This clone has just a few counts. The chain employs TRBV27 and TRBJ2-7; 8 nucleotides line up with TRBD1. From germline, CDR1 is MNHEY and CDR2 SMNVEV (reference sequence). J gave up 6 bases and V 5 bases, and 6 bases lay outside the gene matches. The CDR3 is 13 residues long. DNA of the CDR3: TGTGCCAGCAGTCGACAAGGACAGGGCGAGCAGTACTTC. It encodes CASSRQGQGEQYF.

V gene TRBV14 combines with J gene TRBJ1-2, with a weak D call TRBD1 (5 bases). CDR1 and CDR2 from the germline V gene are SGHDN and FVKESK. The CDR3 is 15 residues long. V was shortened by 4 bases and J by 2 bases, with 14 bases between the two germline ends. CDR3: CASSPRGYVNYGYTF. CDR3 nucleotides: TGTGCCAGCAGCCCTCGGGGGTACGTCAACTATGGCTACACCTTC.

The DNA of the CDR3 is TGTGCCAGCGGGAGGAGAATATACAATGAGCAGTTCTTC. Amino acids: CASGRRIYNEQFF. The chain carries TRBV28 and TRBJ2-1; TRBD2 is a possible D gene (6 bases). The CDR3 spans 13 residues. V was clipped by 8 bases and J by 4 bases, with 12 bases between them. Germline V gene sequence: CDR1 MDHEN, CDR2 SYDVKM.

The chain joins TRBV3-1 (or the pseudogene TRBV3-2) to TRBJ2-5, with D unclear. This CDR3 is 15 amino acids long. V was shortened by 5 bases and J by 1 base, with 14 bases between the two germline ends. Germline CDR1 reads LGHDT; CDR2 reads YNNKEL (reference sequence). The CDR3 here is CASSLIVTPQETQYF. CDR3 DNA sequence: TGTGCCAGCAGCTTGATAGTGACACCCCAAGAGACCCAGTACTTC.

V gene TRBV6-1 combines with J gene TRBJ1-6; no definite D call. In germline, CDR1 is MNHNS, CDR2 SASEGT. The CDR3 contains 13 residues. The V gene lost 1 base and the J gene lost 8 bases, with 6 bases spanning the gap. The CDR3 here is CASSEVGDSPLHF. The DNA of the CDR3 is TGTGCCAGCAGTGAAGTGGGAGATTCACCCCTCCACTTT.

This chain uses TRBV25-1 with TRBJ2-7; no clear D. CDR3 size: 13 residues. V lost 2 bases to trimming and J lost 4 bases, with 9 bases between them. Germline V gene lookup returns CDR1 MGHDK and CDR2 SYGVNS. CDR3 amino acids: CASSEKLGYEQYF. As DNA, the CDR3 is TGTGCCAGCAGTGAAAAGCTAGGATACGAGCAGTACTTC.

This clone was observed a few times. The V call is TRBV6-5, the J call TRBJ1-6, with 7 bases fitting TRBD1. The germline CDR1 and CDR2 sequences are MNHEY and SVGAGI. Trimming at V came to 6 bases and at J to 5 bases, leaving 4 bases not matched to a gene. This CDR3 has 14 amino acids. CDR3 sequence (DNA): TGTGCCAGCAGAAGACAGGGAGATAATTCACCCCTCCACTTT. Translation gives CASRRQGDNSPLHF.

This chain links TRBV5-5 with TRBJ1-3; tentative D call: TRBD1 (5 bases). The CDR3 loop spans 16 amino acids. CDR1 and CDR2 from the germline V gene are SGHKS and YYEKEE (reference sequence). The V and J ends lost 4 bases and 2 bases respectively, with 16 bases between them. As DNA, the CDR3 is TGTGCCAGCAGCCACTCTCAGGGTCCTACTGGAAACACCATATATTTT. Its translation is CASSHSQGPTGNTIYF.

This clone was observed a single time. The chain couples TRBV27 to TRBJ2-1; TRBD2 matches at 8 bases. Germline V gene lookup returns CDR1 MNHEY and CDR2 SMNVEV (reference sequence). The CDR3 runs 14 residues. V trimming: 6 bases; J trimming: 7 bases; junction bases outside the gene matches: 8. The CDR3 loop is CASSPGGWLNEQFF. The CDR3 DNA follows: TGTGCCAGCAGCCCGGGGGGGTGGTTGAATGAGCAGTTCTTC.

CDR3: CASSLPTGDFQPQHF. The CDR3 DNA reads as TGTGCCAGCAGTTTACCGACAGGGGATTTTCAGCCCCAGCATTTT. The chain carries TRBV28 and TRBJ1-5; 8 nucleotides align to TRBD1. CDR1 is MDHEN, CDR2 SYDVKM, per germline. The junction had 6 bases not matched to a gene; V was cut back by 2 bases and J by 6 bases. This CDR3 contains 15 residues.